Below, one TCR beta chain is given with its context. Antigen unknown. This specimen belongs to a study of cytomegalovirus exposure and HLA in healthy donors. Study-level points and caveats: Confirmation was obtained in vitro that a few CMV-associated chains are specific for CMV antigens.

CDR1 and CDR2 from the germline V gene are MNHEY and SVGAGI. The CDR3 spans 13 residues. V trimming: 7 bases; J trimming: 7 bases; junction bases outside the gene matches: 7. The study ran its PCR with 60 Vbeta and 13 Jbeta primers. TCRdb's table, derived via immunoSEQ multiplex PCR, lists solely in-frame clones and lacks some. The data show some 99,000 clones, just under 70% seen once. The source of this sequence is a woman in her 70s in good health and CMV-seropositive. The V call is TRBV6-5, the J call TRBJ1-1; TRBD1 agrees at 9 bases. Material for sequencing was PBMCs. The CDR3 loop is CASIGTGRVEAFF. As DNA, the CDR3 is TGTGCCAGCATCGGGACAGGGAGGGTTGAAGCTTTCTTT.